This T cell receptor (beta chain) was captured by sequencing in a study of shared clonotypes between healthy human individuals. Study results and caveats: Estimated richness values were generally larger in naive subsets than in memory subsets. The represented genetic and exposure-history diversity was limited by the small number of donors. Investigators expected sequencing depth to affect clonotype sharing among donors.

Comments on this clone: Antigen: not known.

Only in-frame clones appear in the TCRdb table, and some are missing; sequencing was by immunoSEQ multiplex PCR. This table holds about 79,000 clones, 60% to 65% found once. CDR3 size: 14 residues. V gave up 6 bases and J gave up 1 base, with 9 bases separating them. Looked up from germline, CDR1 is MDHEN and CDR2 is SYDVKM. The chain recombines TRBV28 with TRBJ2-2; TRBD2 might be the D (6 bases). The receptor was derived from a man aged 30 to 39 in good health. Sequencing was carried out using memory CD8+ T cells sorted from blood. Subset given: CD45RO+ cells pooled with CCR7-negative TemRA cells. CDR3 bases: TGTGCCAGCAGAGCGGGCCTGAACACCGGGGAGCTGTTTTTT. Translation gives CASRAGLNTGELFF.